The 13 T cell receptor beta chains below were found in one sample sequenced in a study of neurological immune-mediated disorders. TCRdb re-analysed the 5' RACE reads in MiXCR, keeping a single row per CDR3 protein. Counted here are about 60,000 distinct CDR3 sequences, 3.5% to 4.5% occurring once; the ten biggest clones make up roughly 2%. Sequencing was done on a sample of PBMCs. These receptors originate from a woman aged 45 to 65 with multiple sclerosis.

This clonotype was found many times. The chain links TRBV15 to TRBJ2-7; D gene unclear. Germline CDR1 reads LNHNV; CDR2 reads YYDKDF (reference sequence). The CDR3 covers 13 residues. Trimming pared 0 bases from V and 4 bases from J, leaving 7 bases between. The chain's CDR3 is CATSRDSGYEQYF. The CDR3 coding sequence is TGTGCCACCAGCAGAGATTCCGGTTACGAGCAGTACTTC.

This clonotype was seen ten or more times. The V gene is TRBV18, the J gene TRBJ1-1; tentative D call: TRBD1 (6 bases). The CDR3 is 18 residues long. V was clipped by 0 bases and J by 0 bases, with 17 bases between them. Germline-derived CDR1 and CDR2 are KGHSH and LQKENI. The CDR3 here is CASSPPAWQGKMNTEAFF. The CDR3 DNA follows: TGTGCCAGCTCACCACCCGCGTGGCAGGGGAAAATGAACACTGAAGCTTTCTTT.

This clonotype was seen many times. The genes are TRBV20-1 and TRBJ2-7, with 9 positions matching TRBD1. This CDR3 comprises 17 residues. In germline, CDR1 is DFQATT, CDR2 SNEGSKA (reference sequence). V lost 3 bases to trimming and J lost 6 bases; unmatched junction nucleotides: 18. The CDR3 DNA reads TGCAGTGCTAGGTCCCCTTATAGTCCGGGACAGGGAGGCGAGCAGTACTTC. Amino acid sequence: CSARSPYSPGQGGEQYF.

This clonotype showed up many times. The gene calls are TRBV11-3 and TRBJ1-6; D unclear. There are 13 residues in the CDR3. In germline, CDR1 is SGHNT, CDR2 YENEEA. Trimming removed 1 base at V and 10 bases at J, with 8 bases between. The CDR3 here is CASSLGAESPLHF. Written as DNA, the CDR3 is TGTGCCAGCAGCTTAGGAGCAGAGTCACCCCTCCACTTT.

This clonotype was seen many times. This chain links TRBV7-6 with TRBJ2-2, with D tentatively TRBD1 (5 bases). CDR3 length: 19 amino acids. The ends were cut back, 1 base at V and 2 bases at J, with 20 bases in the middle. CDR1 is SGHVS, CDR2 FNYEAQ, per germline. In nucleotides, the CDR3 is TGTGCCAGCAGCTTAGACCCGATAGGGGTAGTGACAAACACCGGGGAGCTGTTTTTT. This codes for CASSLDPIGVVTNTGELFF.

This clonotype was recorded many times. The chain employs TRBV7-9 and TRBJ2-2; D might be TRBD1 or TRBD2, each matching 6 bases. Germline CDR1 and CDR2: SEHNR and FQNEAQ (reference sequence). The CDR3 consists of 15 residues. Trimming shortened V by 5 bases and J by 1 base, and 11 bases separated the two germline ends. CDR3 sequence reads: CASSPEGGNTGELFF. CDR3 in DNA: TGTGCCAGCAGCCCCGAGGGGGGGAACACCGGGGAGCTGTTTTTT.

In this sample, this clonotype turned up many times. The chain couples TRBV20-1 to TRBJ2-1; D is ambiguous. From germline, CDR1 is DFQATT and CDR2 SNEGSKA (reference sequence). Trimming shortened V by 1 base and J by 2 bases, and 9 bases separated the two germline ends. CDR3 size: 14 residues. This CDR3 reads CSARATVTYNEQFF. The CDR3 DNA reads as TGCAGTGCTAGAGCTACAGTGACCTACAATGAGCAGTTCTTC.

This clonotype appeared many times. The rearrangement links TRBV21-1 to TRBJ2-5; TRBD2 is taken as the D call from the table, unchecked against the DNA. TRBV21-1 is deemed a pseudogene. CDR3 length: 16 amino acids. The CDR3 DNA reads TGTGCCAGCAGCAAAGGATTCGGGGAGCACCTAAAGACCCAGTACTTC. Translated, it gives CASSKGFGEHLKTQYF.

This clonotype was seen at least ten times. The V gene is TRBV20-1, the J gene TRBJ2-1, with 11 bases matching TRBD2. The germline V gene has CDR1 DFQATT and CDR2 SNEGSKA (reference sequence). The ends lost 5 bases at V and 5 bases at J; junction bases unmatched: 5. This CDR3 has 14 amino acids. The chain's CDR3 is CSAPPGLADNEQFF. The CDR3 bases are TGCAGTGCTCCACCGGGACTAGCGGACAATGAGCAGTTCTTC.

This clonotype was seen many times. The chain links TRBV7-2 to TRBJ2-1; TRBD1 might be the D (6 bases). The germline CDR1 and CDR2 sequences are SGHTA and FQGNSA. The length of the CDR3 is 15 residues. Trimming stripped 5 bases from V and 5 bases from J, with 16 bases between. CDR3 region: CASSLDGGEHNEQFF. As DNA, the CDR3 is TGTGCCAGCAGCCTGGATGGGGGCGAACACAATGAGCAGTTCTTC.

This clonotype was recorded many times. This chain connects TRBV9 to TRBJ2-2; D is unresolved. Trimming cost V 1 base and J 6 bases, with 4 bases left between them. The CDR3 runs to 12 residues. In germline, CDR1 is SGDLS, CDR2 YYNGEE. The CDR3 DNA follows: TGTGCCAGCAGCGTATCCCCCGGGGAGCTGTTTTTT. This gives the protein CASSVSPGELFF.

This clonotype has only a few counts. This rearrangement joins TRBV7-2 to TRBJ2-1; the D gene is possibly TRBD1 (5 bases). Between the trimmed V and J ends, which lost 3 bases and 3 bases, there was a span of 9 bases. The germline CDR1 and CDR2 sequences are SGHTA and FQGNSA. The CDR3 length is 14 residues. The CDR3 sequence is CASSFQDSYNEQFF. The CDR3 nucleotides are TGTGCCAGCAGCTTCCAAGACAGCTACAATGAGCAGTTCTTC.

This clonotype was counted many times. The rearrangement uses TRBV11-2 and TRBJ2-2, with a weak D call TRBD1 (8 bases). Germline-derived CDR1 and CDR2 are SGHAT and FQNNGV. Trimming took 5 bases from V and 7 from J, leaving 23 bases between them. There are 17 residues in the CDR3. CDR3: CASSRHGQGPSGGELFF. CDR3 nucleotides: TGTGCCAGCAGCAGACACGGACAGGGACCTAGCGGCGGGGAGCTGTTTTTT.